This T cell receptor (beta chain) was sequenced in a study of CD8+ T cells in alopecia areata. Study-wide context: Those patients who were treated received oral tofacitinib, which was given at 5 to 10 mg twice daily for moderate-to-severe alopecia areata.

cDNA serving as the sequencing template came from extracted, reverse transcribed RNA. Libraries were prepared by immunoSEQ multiplex PCR; TCRdb keeps only in-frame clonotypes and omits some of them. This table has some 150,000 clones, less than 65% appearing once. There are 13 residues in the CDR3. The germline V gene encodes CDR1 MGHDK and CDR2 SYGVNS. Trimming at V came to 8 bases and at J to 2 bases, leaving 4 bases not matched to a gene. This clone appeared a few times. The TCR sequence derives from a human donor with alopecia areata. V usage is TRBV25-1 and J usage is TRBJ2-7, with 9 bases aligning to TRBD1. Sequenced material: CD8+ T cells sorted from blood, taken at week 0. The CDR3 loop reads CASWGQGTYEQYF. The CDR3 DNA sequence: TGTGCCAGCTGGGGACAGGGTACCTACGAGCAGTACTTC.